These T cell receptor beta chains were read from a single sample in a study of blood T cell repertoires in COVID-19. Data came from immunoSEQ multiplex PCR; TCRdb stores just in-frame clones and leaves some out. Seen here are a few hundred thousand clones, nearly 90% observed once, and the top ten hold around 1.7%. Material for sequencing was PBMCs or T cells enriched from blood (not recorded which). Every receptor here comes from a woman under 30 with acute COVID-19. The CDR3 runs from the conserved cysteine through the conserved F or W.

v_gene	j_gene	CDR3aa
TRBV27	TRBJ2-3	CASSLSVAGGRSTDTQYF
TRBV5-1	TRBJ2-4	CASSPDSTKNIQYF
TRBV7-9	TRBJ1-1	CASSLQGLGTEAFF
TRBV18	TRBJ1-1	CASSPTGGSTEAFF
TRBV27	TRBJ1-5	CASAQGAYQPQHF
TRBV3-1/TRBV3-2	TRBJ1-2	CASSQGLIYGYTF
TRBV20-1	TRBJ2-7	CSARDNEQYF
TRBV5-5	TRBJ2-7	CASSLPGGPYEQYF
TRBV7-8	TRBJ2-7	CASSLLGTVYEQYF
TRBV21-1	TRBJ2-5	CAKSRRDREETQYF
TRBV5-4	TRBJ1-1	CASSEARGPGTEAFF
TRBV3-1/TRBV3-2	TRBJ2-2	CASSFGTFGELFF
TRBV7-8	TRBJ2-3	CASSLDRVGTDTQYF
TRBV10-3	TRBJ1-6	CAISERGPYNSPLHF
TRBV19	TRBJ1-5	CASSTSGQPQHF
TRBV10-3	TRBJ2-1	CAISEPLGGRPSGHGNEQFF
TRBV9	TRBJ2-3	CASSAHPGLNTDTQYF
TRBV27	TRBJ1-2	CASSGGGGGYTF
TRBV28	TRBJ1-3	CASSPPVNGNTIYF
TRBV6-2/TRBV6-3	TRBJ2-7	CASSYSAGATYEQYF
TRBV19	TRBJ1-6	CASSELGGQGAIVRYNSPLHF
TRBV19	TRBJ1-5	CASSIGEGYSNQPQHF